These T cell receptor beta chains were read from a single sample in a study of cytomegalovirus exposure and HLA in healthy donors. Repertoires were generated with immunoSEQ multiplex PCR, while TCRdb's copy carries only in-frame clones and drops some. The sample contains 120,000 or so clones, around 80% of which appear only once. The sample was PBMCs. The receptor source for this set is a woman aged 45-59 years in good health and CMV-seropositive. Both conserved end residues are part of each CDR3. A D gene is named only where the DNA matches it firmly. Not all rows give a size; the values are once, few, many and, for expanded clones, a class.

J: TRBJ1-2
size: .
D: .
V: TRBV5-1
CDR3: CASSLGGGRGYTF
DNA: TGCGCCAGCAGCTTGGGAGGCGGGCGTGGCTACACCTTC

J: TRBJ2-3
size: .
D: .
V: TRBV9
CDR3: CASSVGRTDTQYF
DNA: TGTGCCAGCAGCGTAGGGAGAACAGATACGCAGTATTTT

J: TRBJ2-2
size: .
D: TRBD2
V: TRBV10-3
CDR3: CATKGLAGTNTGELFF
DNA: TGTGCCACCAAGGGCCTAGCGGGGACGAACACCGGGGAGCTGTTTTTT

J: TRBJ2-7
size: few
D: TRBD1
V: TRBV6-6
CDR3: CASSLRQGAYEQYF
DNA: TGTGCCAGCAGCCTGAGACAGGGAGCCTACGAGCAGTACTTC

J: TRBJ1-2
size: .
D: TRBD1
V: TRBV29-1
CDR3: CSVALPTLGTEGPYGYTF
DNA: TGCAGCGTTGCCCTACCGACCCTCGGGACAGAGGGCCCCTATGGCTACACCTTC

J: TRBJ2-7
size: .
D: TRBD2
V: TRBV7-9
CDR3: CASSLKAGENSYEQYF
DNA: TGTGCCAGCAGCTTAAAAGCGGGAGAGAACTCCTACGAGCAGTACTTC

J: TRBJ2-1
size: .
D: TRBD1
V: TRBV30
CDR3: CGYSRDRGFTYNEQFF
DNA: TGTGGTTATAGCCGGGACAGGGGATTTACCTACAATGAGCAGTTCTTC

J: TRBJ2-1
size: once
D: TRBD1
V: TRBV19
CDR3: CASSGTGGNEQFF
DNA: TGTGCCAGTAGTGGAACAGGGGGCAATGAGCAGTTCTTC

J: TRBJ2-3
size: .
D: .
V: TRBV6-1
CDR3: CASSVNPQGFLTDTQYF
DNA: TGTGCCAGCAGTGTAAACCCCCAGGGTTTCCTCACAGATACGCAGTATTTT

J: TRBJ1-4
size: few
D: .
V: TRBV7-9
CDR3: CASSHVAGQLFF
DNA: TGTGCCAGCAGCCATGTCGCAGGGCAACTGTTTTTT

J: TRBJ2-7
size: .
D: TRBD2
V: TRBV28
CDR3: CASSSLAGVFHEQYF
DNA: TGTGCCAGCAGTTCGCTAGCGGGAGTCTTCCACGAGCAGTACTTC

J: TRBJ1-2
size: once
D: .
V: TRBV18
CDR3: CASSETRNYGYTF
DNA: TGTGCCAGCTCAGAGACACGAAACTATGGCTACACCTTC

J: TRBJ1-2
size: .
D: .
V: TRBV30
CDR3: CAWTQKTESYGYTF
DNA: TGTGCCTGGACCCAAAAGACAGAAAGCTATGGCTACACCTTC

J: TRBJ2-1
size: once
D: .
V: TRBV4-1
CDR3: CASSQETRAGNEQFF
DNA: TGCGCCAGCAGCCAAGAAACGAGGGCGGGGAATGAGCAGTTCTTC

J: TRBJ2-5
size: .
D: TRBD2
V: TRBV5-1
CDR3: CASSRLEREQETQYF
DNA: TGCGCCAGCAGCAGGTTGGAGCGGGAACAAGAGACCCAGTACTTC

J: TRBJ1-5
size: .
D: TRBD1
V: TRBV28
CDR3: CASRPGGRSNQPQHF
DNA: TGTGCCAGCAGACCAGGGGGCAGAAGCAATCAGCCCCAGCATTTT

J: TRBJ1-6
size: .
D: .
V: TRBV27
CDR3: CASSLTLNYNSPLHF
DNA: TGTGCCAGCAGCCTTACATTGAACTATAATTCACCCCTCCACTTT

J: TRBJ1-5
size: .
D: .
V: TRBV18
CDR3: CASSPVDWRSNQPQHF
DNA: TGTGCCAGCTCACCAGTTGACTGGAGGAGCAATCAGCCCCAGCATTTT

J: TRBJ1-2
size: .
D: .
V: TRBV7-9
CDR3: CASNFGGRQGYTF
DNA: TGTGCCAGCAACTTCGGGGGGAGGCAAGGCTACACCTTC

J: TRBJ1-6
size: .
D: .
V: TRBV21-1
CDR3: CARWRGQGNSPLHF
DNA: TGTGCCAGATGGCGAGGACAGGGGAATTCACCCCTCCACTTT

J: TRBJ1-1
size: .
D: .
V: TRBV4-3
CDR3: CASSQEIRLTKAFF
DNA: TGCGCCAGCAGCCAAGAAATCCGGCTTACTAAAGCTTTCTTT

J: TRBJ2-7
size: .
D: .
V: TRBV12-5
CDR3: CASGLPRGYSYEQYF
DNA: TGTGCTAGTGGTTTACCGAGGGGGTACTCCTACGAGCAGTACTTC

J: TRBJ2-3
size: .
D: TRBD2
V: TRBV28
CDR3: CASSFAGDADTQYF
DNA: TGTGCCAGCAGTTTTGCGGGAGATGCAGATACGCAGTATTTT

J: TRBJ1-3
size: few
D: .
V: TRBV9
CDR3: CASSSWTAGNTIYF
DNA: TGTGCCAGCAGTTCCTGGACAGCTGGAAACACCATATATTTT

J: TRBJ1-5
size: .
D: TRBD1
V: TRBV7-9
CDR3: CASVEGASNQPQHF
DNA: TGTGCCAGCGTCGAGGGGGCAAGCAATCAGCCCCAGCATTTT